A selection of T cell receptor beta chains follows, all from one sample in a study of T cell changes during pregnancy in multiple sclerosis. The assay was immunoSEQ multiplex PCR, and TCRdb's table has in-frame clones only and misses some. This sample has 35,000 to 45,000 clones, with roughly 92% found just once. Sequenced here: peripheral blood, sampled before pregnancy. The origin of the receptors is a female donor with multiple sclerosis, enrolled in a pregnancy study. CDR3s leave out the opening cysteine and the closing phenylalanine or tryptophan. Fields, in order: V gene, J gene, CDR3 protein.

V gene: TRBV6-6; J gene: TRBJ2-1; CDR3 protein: ASSSRLAGPNEQF
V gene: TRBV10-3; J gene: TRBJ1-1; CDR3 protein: AISESTGTEAF
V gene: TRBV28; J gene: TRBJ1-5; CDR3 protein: ASNPLQGRQPQH
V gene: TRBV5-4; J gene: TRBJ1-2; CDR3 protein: ASSLAIARGRGYGYT
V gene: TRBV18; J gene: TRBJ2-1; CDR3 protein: ASSSLAGELLNEQF
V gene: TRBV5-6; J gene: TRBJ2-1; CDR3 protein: ASSLTGGPSSYNEQF
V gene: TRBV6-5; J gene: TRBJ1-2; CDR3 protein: ASSYSTSGGYT
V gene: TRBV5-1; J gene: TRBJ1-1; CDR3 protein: ASSLGPTEAF
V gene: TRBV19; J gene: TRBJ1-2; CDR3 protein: ASSTQMTGGAGYGYT
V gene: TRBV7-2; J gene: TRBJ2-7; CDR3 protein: ASSHTSGSSYEQY
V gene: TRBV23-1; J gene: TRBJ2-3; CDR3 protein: ASSQQPTGNTDTQY
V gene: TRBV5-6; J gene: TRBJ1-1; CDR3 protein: ASSPAGGKAF
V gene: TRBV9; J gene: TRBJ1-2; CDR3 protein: ASSARQGFNYGYT
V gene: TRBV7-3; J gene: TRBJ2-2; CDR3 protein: ASSRTGTSGSNTGELF
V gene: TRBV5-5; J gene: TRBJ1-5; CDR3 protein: ASSLTDDQPQH
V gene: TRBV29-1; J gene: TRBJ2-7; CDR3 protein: SATRVGGGYEQY
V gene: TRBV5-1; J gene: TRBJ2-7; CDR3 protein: ASSMTGTAYEQY
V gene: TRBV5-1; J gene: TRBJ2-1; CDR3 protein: ASSPGGGSSNEQF